This entry lists 27 T cell receptor beta chains sequenced from one sample in a study of PD-L1 blockade in urothelial cancer. The repertoire was sequenced with immunoSEQ multiplex PCR; TCRdb's copy has only in-frame clones and lacks some. The sample lists approximately 45,000 clones, 82% occurring once. Described time point: pretreatment peripheral blood. The sample was PBMCs, taken around atezolizumab (anti-PD-L1) treatment. The receptor set was obtained from a man aged 50 or older with urothelial cancer.

The chain is built from TRBV7-6 and TRBJ1-5, with D perhaps matching TRBD1 (6 bases). This CDR3 has 14 residues. Per the germline V gene, CDR1 is SGHVS and CDR2 is FNYEAQ. With 1 base removed from V and 4 bases from J, the gap between germline ends came to 8 bases. CDR3 nucleotide sequence: TGTGCCAGCAGCTTAGGGGGGCTAAATCAGCCCCAGCATTTT. Residues: CASSLGGLNQPQHF.

The chain has TRBV7-8 and TRBJ1-6; 11 bases align to TRBD1. The CDR3 covers 16 residues. Germline CDR1 is SGHVS and CDR2 is FQNEAQ. V was pared by 3 bases and J by 15 bases, with 13 bases of the junction left unmatched. CDR3 sequence (DNA): TGTGCCAGCAGCTTTACCTCCGGGACAGGGGGTTCGGACCTCCACTTT. It translates to CASSFTSGTGGSDLHF.

The rearrangement links TRBV27 to TRBJ1-2; maybe TRBD1 (6 bases). From germline, CDR1 is MNHEY and CDR2 SMNVEV (reference sequence). The CDR3 covers 14 residues. Trimming removed 6 bases from V and 4 bases from J, with 15 bases in between. CDR3 region: CASRRTGLGYGYTF. The CDR3, as DNA: TGTGCCAGCAGGCGAACAGGGCTGGGCTATGGCTACACCTTC.

The chain joins TRBV5-1 to TRBJ2-1, with D maybe TRBD1 (5 bases). The CDR3 consists of 16 residues. The V end was cut by 2 bases, the J end by 4 bases, with 16 bases between. Germline CDR1 SGHRS, CDR2 YFSETQ. The CDR3 sequence is CASSLGDSAAYNEQFF. CDR3 bases: TGCGCCAGCAGCTTAGGTGACAGCGCCGCTTACAATGAGCAGTTCTTC.

The chain couples TRBV28 to TRBJ1-2, with D possibly TRBD1 on 5 matching bases. This CDR3 comprises 13 residues. Germline V gene lookup returns CDR1 MDHEN and CDR2 SYDVKM. The germline V and J ends were trimmed by 4 bases and 8 bases, with 14 bases remaining between them. CDR3 DNA: TGTGCCAGCAGTTGGGGGGGTGGGACGGGCTACACCTTC. It translates to CASSWGGGTGYTF.

V usage is TRBV4-1 and J usage is TRBJ1-2; D gene ambiguous. Germline V gene data show CDR1 as MGHRA and CDR2 as YSYEKL. Trimming left V 2 bases short and J 6 bases short, with 16 bases between. The CDR3 covers 15 residues. CDR3 region: CASSQFHPLPDGYTF. DNA for the CDR3: TGCGCCAGCAGCCAATTTCACCCACTCCCTGATGGCTACACCTTC.

This clone occurred a few times. This rearrangement joins TRBV6-1 to TRBJ2-1, with TRBD1 matching 8 bases. The germline V gene encodes CDR1 MNHNS and CDR2 SASEGT. There are 15 residues in the CDR3. Trimming took 7 bases from V and 1 from J; bases not matched to a gene: 6. Here the CDR3 reads CASIMDRASYNEQFF. CDR3 nucleotides: TGTGCCAGCATTATGGACAGGGCGTCCTACAATGAGCAGTTCTTC.

The chain employs TRBV11-3 and TRBJ2-2, with D perhaps TRBD1 (6 bases). The CDR3 is made up of 15 amino acids. V shed 5 bases and J shed 3 bases, with 13 bases lying between them. The germline gives CDR1 SGHNT, CDR2 YENEEA. The CDR3: CASSPTDSYTGELFF. In nucleotides, the CDR3 is TGTGCCAGCAGCCCCACGGACAGTTACACCGGGGAGCTGTTTTTT.

This clone was counted once. The rearrangement uses TRBV18 and TRBJ1-2, with TRBD1 as a possible D gene (6 bases). The CDR3 covers 18 residues. The germline gives CDR1 KGHSH, CDR2 LQKENI. V lost 1 base, J lost 8 bases, and 26 bases lay in between. CDR3 amino acids: CASSPRSLRSGQFRGYTF. In DNA, the CDR3 is TGTGCCAGCTCACCACGTTCTTTAAGATCCGGACAGTTCCGGGGCTACACCTTC.

The rearrangement links TRBV7-2 to TRBJ2-7; maybe TRBD2 (5 bases). CDR3 length: 12 residues. Per germline, CDR1 SGHTA and CDR2 FQGNSA. Trimming left V 1 base short and J 6 bases short, with 7 bases between. DNA for the CDR3: TGTGCCAGCAGCTTAGGAGGGCGCGAGCAGTACGTC. The encoded protein is CASSLGGREQYV.

This clone was detected a few times. V usage is TRBV6-1 and J usage is TRBJ1-1, with D tentatively TRBD1 (6 bases). V was cut by 10 bases and J by 5 bases, with 14 bases left in between. The germline V gene encodes CDR1 MNHNS and CDR2 SASEGT. This CDR3 has 12 residues. The CDR3 spells CATRGLGTEAFF. In DNA form, the CDR3 reads TGTGCCACCAGGGGACTTGGGACTGAAGCTTTCTTT.

This chain uses TRBV9 with TRBJ2-2, with D maybe TRBD2 (6 bases). This CDR3 region has 15 residues. Per germline, CDR1 SGDLS and CDR2 YYNGEE. The V end was cut by 7 bases, the J end by 0 bases, with 13 bases between. The CDR3 loop is CASDESGSNTGELFF. The CDR3 DNA sequence: TGTGCCAGCGATGAGAGCGGGTCGAACACCGGGGAGCTGTTTTTT.

The rearrangement joins TRBV7-8 to TRBJ2-7, with 8 positions matching TRBD2. CDR3 length: 19 amino acids. Per germline, CDR1 SGHVS and CDR2 FQNEAQ. V lost 0 bases and J lost 3; bases outside the gene matches: 16. CDR3 sequence (DNA): TGTGCCAGCAGCTTAGCTAGAGGGCGGCAGGGAACTAGCGGCTACGAGCAGTACTTC. Translated, it gives CASSLARGRQGTSGYEQYF.

This clone was found a few times. The J gene is TRBJ2-5, the V gene TRBV4-2; D ambiguous. The length of the CDR3 is 15 residues. Trimming shortened V by 0 bases and J by 2 bases, and 10 bases separated the two germline ends. Germline V lookup: CDR1 LGHNA, CDR2 YNFKEQ. The CDR3 sequence is CASSQDRPGQETQYF. CDR3 DNA: TGTGCCAGCAGCCAAGATCGCCCCGGGCAAGAGACCCAGTACTTC.

The rearrangement uses TRBV25-1 and TRBJ2-1; TRBD2 aligns across 12 bases. The CDR3 has 16 amino acids. The junction had 8 bases not matched to a gene; V was cut back by 3 bases and J by 8 bases. Per the germline V gene, CDR1 is MGHDK and CDR2 is SYGVNS. The CDR3 DNA sequence: TGTGCCAGCAGTGACGGACTAGCGGGAAATATTGATGAGCAGTTCTTC. Its protein product is CASSDGLAGNIDEQFF. Based on the CDR3 plus reference TRBV25-1 and TRBJ2-1, the full variable domain is EADIYQTPRYLVIGTGKKITLECSQTMGHDKMYWYQQDPGMELHLIHYSYGVNSTEKGDLSSESTVSRIRTEHFPLTLESARPSHTSQYLCASSDGLAGNIDEQFFGPGTRLTVL.

J is TRBJ2-7 and V is TRBV4-1, with D maybe TRBD2 (5 bases). This CDR3 has 13 residues. Per germline, CDR1 MGHRA and CDR2 YSYEKL. V lost 0 bases and J lost 9, with 12 bases in between. The CDR3 sequence: CASSQETGLRQYV. CDR3 sequence (DNA): TGCGCCAGCAGCCAAGAAACGGGGTTGCGGCAGTACGTC.

The genes are TRBV19 and TRBJ1-2; D unclear. Per germline, CDR1 LNHDA and CDR2 SQIVND (reference sequence). This CDR3 is built from 14 residues. V gave up 5 bases and J gave up 1 base, with 11 bases separating them. The CDR3 spells CASSPLRVNYGYTF. CDR3 in DNA: TGTGCCAGTAGTCCGTTAAGAGTTAACTATGGCTACACCTTC.

This chain joins TRBV5-1 and TRBJ1-2; D is uncertain. CDR3 length equals 12 residues. Germline V lookup: CDR1 SGHRS, CDR2 YFSETQ. V lost 4 bases and J 5 bases, leaving 9 bases between the germline ends. The CDR3 DNA sequence: TGCGCCAGCAGCGGTGAGATGTATGGCTACACCTTC. This gives the protein CASSGEMYGYTF.

The chain couples TRBV7-6 to TRBJ1-4; a weak D match, TRBD1 (5 bases). This CDR3 has 14 residues. The ends were cut back, 5 bases at V and 10 bases at J, with 17 bases in the middle. CDR1 and CDR2 (germline): SGHVS, FNYEAQ. The CDR3 DNA reads as TGTGCCAGCAGCGGCGCGGGGGTTCGGGGAAAACTGTTTTTT. Amino acid sequence: CASSGAGVRGKLFF.

The genes are TRBV19 and TRBJ2-7; 8 bases match TRBD1. Per the germline V gene, CDR1 is LNHDA and CDR2 is SQIVND (reference sequence). The CDR3 sequence is 16 residues long. The ends lost 5 bases at V and 6 bases at J; junction bases unmatched: 15. This CDR3 is CASSGRRTGHGGEQYF. In DNA, the CDR3 is TGTGCCAGTAGTGGCCGCAGGACAGGGCACGGGGGCGAGCAGTACTTC.

The chain has TRBV18 and TRBJ2-7; tentative D call: TRBD2 (5 bases). The CDR3 covers 14 residues. Germline CDR1 KGHSH, CDR2 LQKENI. V lost 3 bases and J 3 bases, leaving 12 bases between the germline ends. The CDR3 DNA follows: TGTGCCAGCTCACCTAGCGAGGAGCTCTACGAGCAGTACGTC. Translation: CASSPSEELYEQYV.

V is TRBV29-1 and J is TRBJ2-2; D unclear. The V end lost 6 bases, the J end lost 4 bases, and 9 bases lay between the germline ends. The CDR3 covers 12 residues. CDR1 SQVTM and CDR2 ANQGSEA come from the germline V gene. CDR3 DNA sequence: TGCAGCGTGAAACTCGGCACCGGGGAGCTGTTTTTT. Translating gives CSVKLGTGELFF.

The gene calls are TRBV28 and TRBJ2-4; TRBD1 agrees at 10 bases. Germline CDR1 reads MDHEN; CDR2 reads SYDVKM. This CDR3 comprises 16 residues. After removal of 6 bases from V and 1 base from J, the junction contained 6 bases not matched to a gene. The CDR3: CASRPGQGGAKNIQYF. Written as DNA, the CDR3 is TGTGCCAGCAGACCCGGACAGGGGGGGGCCAAAAACATTCAGTACTTC.

The V call is TRBV19, the J call TRBJ2-1; D is perhaps TRBD2 (6 bases). This CDR3 region has 14 residues. Germline V gives CDR1 LNHDA, CDR2 SQIVND (reference sequence). V was shortened by 7 bases and J by 6 bases, with 16 bases between the two germline ends. The CDR3 loop is CASTGTFTGNEQFF. The CDR3 DNA sequence: TGTGCCAGTACCGGGACTTTCACGGGCAATGAGCAGTTCTTC.

This clone came up once. In nucleotides, the CDR3 is TGTGCCAGCAGCATGGGACAGCTTCTAGTCAAAAACATTCAGTACTTC. Translation: CASSMGQLLVKNIQYF. V usage is TRBV7-2 and J usage is TRBJ2-4; TRBD1 matches 7 bases. This CDR3 has 16 amino acids. The V gene end was trimmed by 5 bases and the J gene end by 3 bases; junction bases not matched to a gene: 10. Germline V gene sequence: CDR1 SGHTA, CDR2 FQGNSA.

The J gene is TRBJ1-2, the V gene TRBV5-1; 7 bases fit TRBD1. Germline CDR1 SGHRS, CDR2 YFSETQ. This CDR3 has 14 residues. Trimming took 0 bases from V and 4 from J; bases not matched to a gene: 3. CDR3 region: CASSLAGQLYGYTF. CDR3 nucleotides: TGCGCCAGCAGCTTGGCGGGACAGCTCTATGGCTACACCTTC.

The V call is TRBV6-5, the J call TRBJ1-4; no clear D. The CDR3 consists of 13 residues. The germline V and J ends were trimmed by 1 base and 8 bases, with 8 bases remaining between them. Germline V gene lookup returns CDR1 MNHEY and CDR2 SVGAGI. The CDR3 DNA sequence: TGTGCCAGCAGTTACTTGGAGAGGGAAAAACTGTTTTTT. It codes for CASSYLEREKLFF.